These 17 T cell receptor beta chains share one sample of origin, sequenced in a study of blood T cells in healthy people across ages. A sample-barcoded 5' primer and a J-beta primer mix were used in a second PCR of roughly 6 to 11 cycles. TCRdb ran MiXCR on the 5' RACE reads and lists one entry per CDR3 protein. Seen here are 780,000 or so distinct CDR3 sequences, 56% observed once, and the top ten hold roughly 25%. Sequences were obtained from blood. Receptors were obtained from a man in his forties or fifties in good health.

The chain couples TRBV20-1 to TRBJ2-5; D is undetermined. V lost 1 base and J 2 bases, leaving 5 bases between the germline ends. CDR3 size: 12 residues. Germline V CDR1 and CDR2: DFQATT, SNEGSKA (reference sequence). CDR3 in amino acids: CSARGMQETQYF. The CDR3 nucleotides read TGCAGTGCTAGAGGCATGCAAGAGACCCAGTACTTC.

This clonotype was observed once. V gene TRBV5-1 combines with J gene TRBJ1-1; the D is unclear. CDR3 length: 15 residues. V lost 3 bases and J 3 bases, leaving 15 bases between the germline ends. CDR1 is SGHRS, CDR2 YFSETQ, per germline. CDR3 sequence reads: CASSSGVRRDTEAFF. The DNA of the CDR3 is TGCGCCAGCAGCTCCGGTGTGAGGCGGGACACTGAAGCTTTCTTT.

The V and J genes are TRBV12-3 or TRBV12-4 and TRBJ2-7; weak D call: TRBD2 (7 bases). Trimming left V 5 bases short and J 4 bases short, with 15 bases between. The CDR3 has 14 residues. The CDR3 bases are TGTGCCAGCAGTATAGGTGGGGGGGCTTACGAGCAGTACTTC. It codes for CASSIGGGAYEQYF.

The chain is built from TRBV29-1 and TRBJ2-5, with D maybe TRBD1 (6 bases). This CDR3 is 14 amino acids long. Trimming stripped 4 bases from V and 1 base from J, with 13 bases between. In germline, CDR1 is SQVTM, CDR2 ANQGSEA. The CDR3 sequence: CSVGIGTSQETQYF. The CDR3 coding sequence is TGCAGCGTTGGAATCGGGACATCCCAAGAGACCCAGTACTTC.

The CDR3 region is CASSLASRGTDTQYF. The CDR3 region has the DNA TGTGCCAGCAGCTTAGCTTCCCGGGGCACAGATACGCAGTATTTT. The rearrangement uses TRBV11-2 and TRBJ2-3; D gene uncertain. In germline, CDR1 is SGHAT, CDR2 FQNNGV. The CDR3 length is 15 residues. V shed 1 base and J shed 1 base, with 9 bases lying between them.

This rearrangement joins TRBV11-2 to TRBJ2-3; D uncertain. The CDR3 runs to 17 residues. Germline CDR1 SGHAT, CDR2 FQNNGV. Trimming pared 2 bases from V and 5 bases from J, leaving 20 bases between. CDR3 nucleotides: TGTGCCAGCAGCTTAAGCGCAGCCACCTATACGGGAGATACGCAGTATTTT. Its translation: CASSLSAATYTGDTQYF.

This chain connects TRBV20-1 to TRBJ2-1; D might be TRBD2 (6 bases). This CDR3 has 15 residues. V gave up 0 bases and J gave up 6 bases, with 15 bases separating them. Germline assignment: CDR1 DFQATT and CDR2 SNEGSKA (reference sequence). This chain's CDR3 is CSARDPTRSLNEQFF. As DNA, the CDR3 is TGCAGTGCTAGAGACCCGACTAGGTCTCTCAATGAGCAGTTCTTC.

The chain joins TRBV11-3 to TRBJ1-1, with D possibly matching TRBD1 (5 bases). Trimming removed 1 base at V and 7 bases at J, with 10 bases between. The germline V gene has CDR1 SGHNT and CDR2 YENEEA. This CDR3 is built from 13 residues. In DNA form, the CDR3 reads TGTGCCAGCAGCTTAGGTGGGGCCTTTGAAGCTTTCTTT. Amino acid sequence: CASSLGGAFEAFF.

The J gene is TRBJ2-7, the V gene TRBV13; D is unclear. The J call may not be correct, given that the DNA end is closer to TRBJ2-5. Germline assignment: CDR1 PRHDT and CDR2 FYEKMQ (reference sequence). The CDR3 has 15 amino acids. The CDR3 loop reads CASSLESDLQETQYF. The CDR3, as DNA: TGTGCCAGCAGCTTAGAGTCAGACTTACAAGAGACCCAGTACTTC.

This chain connects TRBV3-1 to TRBJ2-4; a weak D match, TRBD2 (5 bases). The end of the DNA is better explained by TRBJ2-7, so the J call may be wrong. The CDR3 contains 12 residues. Germline V gene sequence: CDR1 LGHDT, CDR2 YNNKEL (reference sequence). As DNA, the CDR3 is TGTGCCATCTACAGAAGGAGGTACGAGCAGTACTTC. Translating gives CAIYRRRYEQYF.

The sample holds one count of this clonotype. The gene calls are TRBV9 and TRBJ2-6, with no clear D. This CDR3 spans 18 amino acids. Germline lookup yields CDR1 SGDLS and CDR2 YYNGEE. Trimming removed 3 bases from V and 0 bases from J, with 16 bases in between. The CDR3 reads CASSAAFRARSGANVLTF. The DNA for the CDR3 is TGTGCCAGCAGCGCTGCCTTTAGGGCCCGCTCTGGGGCCAACGTCCTGACTTTC.

The genes are TRBV18 and TRBJ2-4, with D possibly being TRBD2 (6 bases). The DNA end is a closer match to TRBJ2-7, so the J assignment may be wrong. The CDR3 extends over 13 amino acids. The V gene's germline CDR1 is KGHSH and CDR2 LQKENI. The CDR3 DNA reads TGTGCCAGCTTCTCCGGGAGCAGCGACGAGCAGTACTTC. It specifies CASFSGSSDEQYF.

V gene TRBV24-1 combines with J gene TRBJ2-4; D possibly uses TRBD1 or TRBD2 (6 bases each). The J call is doubtful: the DNA matches TRBJ2-7 better. Germline V gene sequence: CDR1 KGHDR, CDR2 SFDVKD. This CDR3 contains 16 residues. CDR3 DNA sequence: TGTGCCCCTCCCCAAAGAGGGGGACTCACCACCTACGAGCAGTACTTC. Its translation is CAPPQRGGLTTYEQYF.

The CDR3 DNA is TGTGCCAGCAGCCCCACAGGGTTGCAAGAGACCCAGTACTTC. This translates into CASSPTGLQETQYF. The chain carries TRBV7-7 and TRBJ2-5; tentative D call: TRBD1 (6 bases). The CDR3 covers 14 residues. The V gene's germline CDR1 is SSHAT and CDR2 FNYEAQ (reference sequence). Deletions cut 5 bases from V and 2 bases from J, with 12 bases between.

Only a few counts were recorded for this clonotype. The V gene is TRBV29-1, the J gene TRBJ2-7, with unresolved D. Looked up from germline, CDR1 is SQVTM and CDR2 is ANQGSEA. Trimming pared 0 bases from V and 7 bases from J, leaving 16 bases between. This CDR3 region has 14 residues. CDR3 sequence reads: CSVEDAPLLGEQYF. In DNA, the CDR3 is TGCAGCGTTGAAGATGCCCCCCTTTTAGGGGAGCAGTACTTC.

This sequence joins TRBV29-1 and TRBJ1-1, with 10 bases matching TRBD1. J gave up 6 bases and V 4 bases, and 2 bases lay outside the gene matches. Germline V gene sequence: CDR1 SQVTM, CDR2 ANQGSEA. The CDR3 has 12 amino acids. CDR3 DNA sequence: TGCAGCGTTGGACAGGGGGCCTCTGAAGCTTTCTTT. It is translated as CSVGQGASEAFF.

The V gene is TRBV6-2 or TRBV6-3, the J gene TRBJ1-1; perhaps TRBD1 as D (6 bases). V was trimmed by 2 bases and J by 11 bases, leaving 15 bases between them. The length of the CDR3 is 13 residues. Germline CDR1 MNHEY, CDR2 SVGEGT. CDR3 bases: TGTGCCAGCAGTTACGGGCGGGGGCGATTTGCTTTCTTT. Translation gives CASSYGRGRFAFF.